This is a list of T cell receptor beta chains from one sample in a study of T-cell memory formation after mild COVID-19. Each CDR3 protein gets one entry after TCRdb re-called the 5' RACE reads with MiXCR. The sample records about 320,000 distinct CDR3 sequences, roughly an eighth being singletons. The sample was PBMCs or a T cell subset sorted from them (not recorded which). These receptors all stem from a man aged 18 to 30 who had mild COVID-19 (a few samples of this study predate the infection). Cell type and time point are not known. Each CDR3 is given with its conserved first and last residue. D genes are given only for firm matches. Clone size is not always given. Where it is, it says once, few, many or a class for expanded clones.

d_gene	j_gene	abundance	v_gene	CDR3nt	CDR3aa
.	TRBJ1-2	few	TRBV24-1	TGTGCCACCAGTGATTCGGCCGACGATGGCTACACCTTC	CATSDSADDGYTF
.	TRBJ2-1	few	TRBV7-2	TGTGCCAGCAGCTTAGTGTCAGGGAGCTCCTACAATGAGCAGTTCTTC	CASSLVSGSSYNEQFF
TRBD1	TRBJ1-3	.	TRBV6-6	TGTGCCAGCAGGCCGGGACAGGGGTTTTATGGAGGCTCTGGAAACACCATATATTTT	CASRPGQGFYGGSGNTIYF
.	TRBJ2-1	many	TRBV7-3	TGTGCCAGCAGCTTAACGTGGGGCCAGGCCTACAATGAGCAGTTCTTC	CASSLTWGQAYNEQFF
.	TRBJ2-7	.	TRBV18	TGTGCCAGCTCACCGGGCGGTGGAGGTGCCGACGAGCAGTACTTC	CASSPGGGGADEQYF
TRBD1	TRBJ2-7	.	TRBV4-1	TGCGCCAGCAGCGCGCCGGGACAGGGGAACTACGAGCAGTACTTC	CASSAPGQGNYEQYF
.	TRBJ2-1	many	TRBV4-1	TGCGCCAGCAGCCAACAAGATATCGGGACCAGCATCCGCAATGAGCAGTTCTTC	CASSQQDIGTSIRNEQFF
.	TRBJ1-4	.	TRBV29-1	TGCAGCTCAAGCGGCGATAATGAAAAACTGTTTTTT	CSSSGDNEKLFF
.	TRBJ2-5	.	TRBV7-9	TGTGCCAGCACCTACCGGCGGGGAGAGACCCAGTACTTC	CASTYRRGETQYF
TRBD2	TRBJ2-2	few	TRBV5-4	TGTGCCAGCAGCCCCGGGGGGGCTATGAACACCGGGGAGCTGTTTTTT	CASSPGGAMNTGELFF
TRBD1	TRBJ2-7	many	TRBV2	TGTGCCAGCGGGGACAGAAGATACGAGCAGTACTTC	CASGDRRYEQYF
.	TRBJ2-2	.	TRBV27	TGTGCCAGCAGTTCGAGGACAGCCAACGGGGAGCTGTTTTTT	CASSSRTANGELFF
TRBD2	TRBJ2-5	few	TRBV6-5	TGTGCCAGCAGTTACCGGGGGGCCCAGTACTTC	CASSYRGAQYF
.	TRBJ1-1	few	TRBV6-6	TGTGCCAGCAGTTACTCTGGTGGACCGAACACTGAAGCTTTCTTT	CASSYSGGPNTEAFF
.	TRBJ2-3	many	TRBV5-1	TGCGCCAGCAGCTTGGGCCCGAACACAGATACGCAGTATTTT	CASSLGPNTDTQYF
TRBD1	TRBJ2-7	.	TRBV19	TGTGCCAGTAGTACCCCCGGGACAGCCTACGAGCAGTACTTC	CASSTPGTAYEQYF
.	TRBJ1-6	.	TRBV7-2	TGTGCCAGCAGCTTAGGCGGGGGGATTAATTCACCCCTCCACTTT	CASSLGGGINSPLHF
.	TRBJ2-2	.	TRBV12-3/TRBV12-4	TGTGCCAGCAGTTTTTGGACAAGTAACACCGGGGAGCTGTTTTTT	CASSFWTSNTGELFF
.	TRBJ1-1	.	TRBV6-5	TGTGCCAGCAGTTATACAGGGCTGGGCACTGAAGCTTTCTTT	CASSYTGLGTEAFF
TRBD1	TRBJ1-1	.	TRBV6-6	TGTGCCAGCAGCAACAGGGGTCCTAACACTGAAGCTTTCTTT	CASSNRGPNTEAFF
.	TRBJ2-6	few	TRBV5-1	TGCGCCAGCAGCTTACAGGGAAACGGGGCCAACGTCCTGACTTTC	CASSLQGNGANVLTF
.	TRBJ2-3	few	TRBV20-1	TGCAGTGTCGTCCGCAGTAACAAGGGAGATACGCAGTATTTT	CSVVRSNKGDTQYF
TRBD2	TRBJ2-1	.	TRBV24-1	TGTGCCAGTAGCGGGGCCCCCTTATACAATGAGCAGTTCTTC	CASSGAPLYNEQFF
.	TRBJ1-2	many	TRBV4-1	TGCGCCAGCAGCCACCCCGGGCGGCCGGGACTGAGATCTGGCTACACCTTC	CASSHPGRPGLRSGYTF
TRBD1	TRBJ1-1	.	TRBV20-1	TGCAGTGCCCGAGGGGGCTGGTACACTGAAGCTTTCTTT	CSARGGWYTEAFF
.	TRBJ1-6	few	TRBV7-9	TGTGCCAGCAGCTTGAGCTACTATAATTCACCCCTCCACTTT	CASSLSYYNSPLHF
.	TRBJ2-3	few	TRBV5-1	TGCGCCAGCAGCTTGGAGGCGCTGACTGAAGACACAGATACGCAGTATTTT	CASSLEALTEDTDTQYF
TRBD1	TRBJ1-3	few	TRBV2	TGTGCCAGCCTCCGGAGGCAGGGGGTTGGAAACACCATATATTTT	CASLRRQGVGNTIYF
TRBD1	TRBJ1-1	few	TRBV5-4	TGTGCCAGCAGTTCCTCAATCAGGGGGCCGCCCGAAGCTTTCTTT	CASSSSIRGPPEAFF
.	TRBJ1-5	few	TRBV15	TGTGCCACCAGCAGAGATGTTATGGTGGGGGGCACTCAGCCCCAGCATTTT	CATSRDVMVGGTQPQHF
.	TRBJ2-2	.	TRBV6-5	TGTGCCAGCAGTTACGGGGGCGCGACCACCGGGGAGCTGTTTTTT	CASSYGGATTGELFF
.	TRBJ1-1	.	TRBV7-2	TGTGCCAGCAGCTTTAGGACGACGTACACTGAAGCTTTCTTT	CASSFRTTYTEAFF
TRBD1	TRBJ1-6	.	TRBV25-1	TGTGCCAGCAGTGAACGGGGACAGCTTAATTCACCCCTCCACTTT	CASSERGQLNSPLHF
TRBD1	TRBJ1-2	.	TRBV10-3	TGTGCCATCAAAGGACAGGAGGGATATGGCTACACCTTC	CAIKGQEGYGYTF
.	TRBJ1-5	.	TRBV28	TGTGCCAGCAGGGACAGCGGTAATCAGCCCCAGCATTTT	CASRDSGNQPQHF
.	TRBJ1-1	many	TRBV13	TGTGCCAGCAGCTTGGGGGATGCTTTCTTT	CASSLGDAFF
TRBD1	TRBJ2-1	few	TRBV12-3/TRBV12-4	TGTGCCAGCACCCGGGACAGGGAGGAGCAGTTCTTC	CASTRDREEQFF
TRBD2	TRBJ2-3	.	TRBV29-1	TGCAGCGTCGCGGGGGCAGATACGCAGTATTTT	CSVAGADTQYF
TRBD2	TRBJ2-3	few	TRBV4-1	TGCGCCAGCAGCCCCTTGGCGGGGGTCCCAGATACGCAGTATTTT	CASSPLAGVPDTQYF
.	TRBJ1-2	many	TRBV4-2	TGTGCCAGCAGCCCCACCGGGGGCGTCGGGGGCTACACCTTC	CASSPTGGVGGYTF